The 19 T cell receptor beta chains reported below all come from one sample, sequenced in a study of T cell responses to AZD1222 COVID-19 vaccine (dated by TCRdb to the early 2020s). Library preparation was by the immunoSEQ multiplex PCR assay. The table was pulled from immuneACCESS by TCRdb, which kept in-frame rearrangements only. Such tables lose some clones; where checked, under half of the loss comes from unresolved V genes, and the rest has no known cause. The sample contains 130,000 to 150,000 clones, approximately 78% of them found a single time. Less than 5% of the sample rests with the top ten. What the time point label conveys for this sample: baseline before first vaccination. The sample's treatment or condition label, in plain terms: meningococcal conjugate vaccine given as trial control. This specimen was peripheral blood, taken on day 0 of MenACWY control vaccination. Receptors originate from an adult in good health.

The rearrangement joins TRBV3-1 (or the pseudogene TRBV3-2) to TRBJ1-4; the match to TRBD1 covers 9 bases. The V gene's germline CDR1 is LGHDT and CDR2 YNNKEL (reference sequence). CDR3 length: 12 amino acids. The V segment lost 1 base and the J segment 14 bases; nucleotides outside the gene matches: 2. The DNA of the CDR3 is TGTGCCAGCAGCCAAGCTGGACAGGGGCTGTTTTTT. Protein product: CASSQAGQGLFF.

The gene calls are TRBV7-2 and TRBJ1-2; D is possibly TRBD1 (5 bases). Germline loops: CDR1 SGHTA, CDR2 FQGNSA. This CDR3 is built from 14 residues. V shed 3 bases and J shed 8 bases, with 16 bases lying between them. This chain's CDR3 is CASSLGRYSGGYTF. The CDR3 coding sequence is TGTGCCAGCAGCTTGGGGCGGTATTCAGGAGGCTACACCTTC.

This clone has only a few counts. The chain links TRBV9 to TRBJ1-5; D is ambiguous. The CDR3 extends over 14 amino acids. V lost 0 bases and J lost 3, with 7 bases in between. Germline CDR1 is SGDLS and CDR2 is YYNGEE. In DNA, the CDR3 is TGTGCCAGCAGCGTAGGGGAAATCAATCAGCCCCAGCATTTT. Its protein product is CASSVGEINQPQHF.

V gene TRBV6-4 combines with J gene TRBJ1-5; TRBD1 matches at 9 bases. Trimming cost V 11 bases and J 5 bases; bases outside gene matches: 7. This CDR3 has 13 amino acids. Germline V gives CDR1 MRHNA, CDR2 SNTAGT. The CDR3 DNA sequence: TGTGCCCGAGAACAGGGGGCCCATCAGCCCCAGCATTTT. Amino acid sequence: CAREQGAHQPQHF.

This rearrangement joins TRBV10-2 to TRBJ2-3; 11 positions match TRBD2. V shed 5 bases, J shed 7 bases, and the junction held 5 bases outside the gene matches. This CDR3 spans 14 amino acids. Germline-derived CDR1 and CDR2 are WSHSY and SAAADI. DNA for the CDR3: TGCGCCAGCAGTATAGCGGGGGGGCGGAATACGCAGTATTTT. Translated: CASSIAGGRNTQYF.

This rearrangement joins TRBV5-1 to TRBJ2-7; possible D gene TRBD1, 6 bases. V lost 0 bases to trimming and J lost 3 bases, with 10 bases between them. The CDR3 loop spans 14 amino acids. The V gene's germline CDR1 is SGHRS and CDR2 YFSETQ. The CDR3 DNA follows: TGCGCCAGCAGCTTGGGTCCGACAGGCTACGAGCAGTACGTC. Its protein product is CASSLGPTGYEQYV.

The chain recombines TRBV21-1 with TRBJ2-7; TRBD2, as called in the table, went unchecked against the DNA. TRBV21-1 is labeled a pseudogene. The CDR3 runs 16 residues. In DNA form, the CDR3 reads TGTGCCAGCAGCAAACTCGGGACTAGCGGGGCCTACGAGCAGTACGTC. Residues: CASSKLGTSGAYEQYV.

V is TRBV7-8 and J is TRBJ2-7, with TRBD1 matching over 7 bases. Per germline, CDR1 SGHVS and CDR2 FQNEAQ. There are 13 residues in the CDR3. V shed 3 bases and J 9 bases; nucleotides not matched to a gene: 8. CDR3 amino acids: CASSFDQAGGQYV. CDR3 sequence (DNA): TGTGCCAGCAGCTTCGACCAAGCAGGGGGGCAGTACGTC.

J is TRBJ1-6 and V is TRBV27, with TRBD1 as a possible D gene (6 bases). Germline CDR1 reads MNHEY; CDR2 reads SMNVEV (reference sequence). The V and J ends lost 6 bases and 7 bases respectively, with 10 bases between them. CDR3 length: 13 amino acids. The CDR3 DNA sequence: TGTGCCAGCAGGGGGGCGCGGAATTCACCCCTCCACTTT. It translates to CASRGARNSPLHF.

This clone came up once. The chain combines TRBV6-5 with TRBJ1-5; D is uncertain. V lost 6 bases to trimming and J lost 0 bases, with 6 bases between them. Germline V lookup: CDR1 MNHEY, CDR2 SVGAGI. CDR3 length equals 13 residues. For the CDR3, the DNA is TGTGCCAGCAGCCGCGATAGCAATCAGCCCCAGCATTTT. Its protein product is CASSRDSNQPQHF.

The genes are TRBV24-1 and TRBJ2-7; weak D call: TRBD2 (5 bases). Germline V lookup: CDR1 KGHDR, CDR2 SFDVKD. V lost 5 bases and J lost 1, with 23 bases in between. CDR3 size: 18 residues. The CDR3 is CATSAPLGSRRVSYEQYF. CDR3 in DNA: TGTGCCACCAGTGCCCCCCTGGGCAGTCGGCGGGTATCCTACGAGCAGTACTTC.

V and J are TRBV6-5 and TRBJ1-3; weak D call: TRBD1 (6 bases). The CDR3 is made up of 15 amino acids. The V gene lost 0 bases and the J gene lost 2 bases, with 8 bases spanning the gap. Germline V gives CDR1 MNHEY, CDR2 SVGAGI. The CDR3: CASSYSRDTGNTIYF. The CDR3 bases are TGTGCCAGCAGTTACTCGAGGGACACTGGAAACACCATATATTTT.

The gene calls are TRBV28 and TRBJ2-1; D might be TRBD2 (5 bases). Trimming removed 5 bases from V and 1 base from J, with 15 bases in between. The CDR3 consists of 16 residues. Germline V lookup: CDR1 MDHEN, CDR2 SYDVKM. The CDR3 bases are TGTGCCAGCAGTCCTTGGACTGCACAATCCTACAATGAGCAGTTCTTC. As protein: CASSPWTAQSYNEQFF.

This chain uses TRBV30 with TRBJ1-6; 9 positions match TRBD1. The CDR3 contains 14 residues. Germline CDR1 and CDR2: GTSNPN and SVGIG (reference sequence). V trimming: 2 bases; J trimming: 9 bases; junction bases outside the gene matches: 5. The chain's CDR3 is CAWSTRTGVSPLHF. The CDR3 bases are TGTGCCTGGAGTACCCGGACAGGGGTTTCACCCCTCCACTTT.

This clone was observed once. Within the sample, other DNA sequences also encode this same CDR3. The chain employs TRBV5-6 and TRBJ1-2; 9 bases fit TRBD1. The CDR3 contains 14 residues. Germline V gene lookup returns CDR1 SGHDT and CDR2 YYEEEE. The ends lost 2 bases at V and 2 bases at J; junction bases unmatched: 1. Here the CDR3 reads CASSFGQGNYGYTF. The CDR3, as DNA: TGTGCCAGCAGCTTCGGACAGGGGAACTATGGCTACACCTTC.

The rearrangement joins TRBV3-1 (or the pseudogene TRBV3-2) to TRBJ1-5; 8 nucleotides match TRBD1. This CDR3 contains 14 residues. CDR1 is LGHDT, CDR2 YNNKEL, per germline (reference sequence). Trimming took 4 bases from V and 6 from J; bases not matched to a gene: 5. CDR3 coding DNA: TGTGCCAGCAGCCCGGGACAGGCAATTCAGCCCCAGCATTTT. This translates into CASSPGQAIQPQHF.

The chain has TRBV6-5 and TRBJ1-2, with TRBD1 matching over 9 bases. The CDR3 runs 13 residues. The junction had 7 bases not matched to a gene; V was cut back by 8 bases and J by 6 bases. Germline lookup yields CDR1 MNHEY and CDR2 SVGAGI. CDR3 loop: CASDRGGRDGYTF. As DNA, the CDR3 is TGTGCCAGCGACAGGGGGGGTAGAGATGGCTACACCTTC.

The CDR3 DNA reads as TGTGCCAGCAGCCCTCCTTATCTTTACTGCTACACCTTC. Amino acid sequence: CASSPPYLYCYTF. The chain is built from TRBV7-9 and TRBJ1-2; D remains unclear. The CDR3 is 13 amino acids. V lost 5 bases, J lost 9 bases, and 16 bases lay in between. The germline V gene has CDR1 SEHNR and CDR2 FQNEAQ (reference sequence).

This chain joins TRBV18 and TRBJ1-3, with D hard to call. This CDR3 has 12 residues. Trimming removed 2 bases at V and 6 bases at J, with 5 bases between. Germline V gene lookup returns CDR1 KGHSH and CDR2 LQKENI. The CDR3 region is CASSPSLNTIYF. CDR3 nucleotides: TGTGCCAGCTCACCATCCCTAAACACCATATATTTT. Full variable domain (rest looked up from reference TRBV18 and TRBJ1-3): NAGVMQNPRHLVRRRGQEARLRCSPMKGHSHVYWYRQLPEEGLKFMVYLQKENIIDESGMPKERFSAEFPKEGPSILRIQQVVRGDSAAYFCASSPSLNTIYFGEGSWLTVV.